Listed below are T cell receptor beta chains from one sample, sequenced in a study of technical replicates of blood from a few donors. Clones were sequenced by immunoSEQ multiplex PCR, and TCRdb holds only the in-frame ones, with some missing. Here the sample spans 50,000 to 80,000 clones, more than 75% being singletons. Sequenced input: PBMCs. Receptors originate from a human donor in good health. Some clones in this sample may be carry-over from other donors' samples. The CDR3 runs from the conserved cysteine through the conserved F or W. Fields, in order: V gene, J gene, D gene, CDR3 DNA, CDR3 protein. The D gene is left open where the match is weak.

>TRBV9|TRBJ1-1|TRBD1
TGTGCCAGCAGCTATAACCGGGACAGGGGGACGATGAACACTGAAGCTTTCTTT
CASSYNRDRGTMNTEAFF
>TRBV19|TRBJ1-1|.
TGTGCCAGTGAGAGAATGCCAGGTCACGTTGAAGCTTTCTTT
CASERMPGHVEAFF
>TRBV7-8|TRBJ2-7|TRBD2
TGTGCCAGCAGCAAGCGGGAGGGCTCCTACGAGCAGTACTTC
CASSKREGSYEQYF
>TRBV6-5|TRBJ1-3|.
TGTGCCAGCAGTTACTCGCTGGGGGCGAGTGGAAACACCATATATTTT
CASSYSLGASGNTIYF
>TRBV13|TRBJ2-1|TRBD2
TGTGCCAGCAGCGTTAGCGGGAGAAGATGGAATGAGCAGTTCTTC
CASSVSGRRWNEQFF
>TRBV30|TRBJ1-6|TRBD1
TGTGCCTGGAGTGGGGACAGTAGATCACCCCTCCACTTT
CAWSGDSRSPLHF
>TRBV10-3|TRBJ1-1|TRBD1
TGTGCCACCACAGGGGCGGGTGAAGCTTTCTTT
CATTGAGEAFF
>TRBV4-3|TRBJ2-1|TRBD2
TGCGCCAGCAGCCAATCCCTTGGTGCTAGCGGGGGGGATGACAATGAGCAGTTCTTC
CASSQSLGASGGDDNEQFF
>TRBV4-2|TRBJ1-1|.
TGTGCCAGCAGCCCCAACCCCTCCCAAGGAGGACTGTTAGCTTTCTTT
CASSPNPSQGGLLAFF
>TRBV2|TRBJ1-1|.
TGTGCCAGCATCCAAGGGGCAAGGGGGACTGAAGCTTTCTTT
CASIQGARGTEAFF
>TRBV7-2|TRBJ1-3|.
TGTGCCAGCAGCCACACAACAGGGACCTCTGGAAACACCATATATTTT
CASSHTTGTSGNTIYF
>TRBV9|TRBJ1-1|.
TGTGCCAGCAGCGCCGAAGGAGGGCCCGAAGCTTTCTTT
CASSAEGGPEAFF